A selection of T cell receptor beta chains follows, all from one sample in a study of B cell selection in AIRE deficiency. Assay: immunoSEQ multiplex PCR; the TCRdb copy retains only in-frame clones and omits some. The data show about 21,000 clones, with about 94% seen just once and 2% held by the top ten. Input material: Tregs sorted from PBMCs. The receptors here all came from a human donor with AIRE deficiency. The CDR3 runs from the conserved cysteine through the conserved F or W. A D gene is named only where the DNA matches it firmly. Some rows mark clone size as missing; the rest say once, few, many or name a class of expanded clone.

clone_size j_call d_call v_call cdr3_nt cdr3_aa
NA TRBJ1-1 NA TRBV10-2 TGCGCCAGCAGTCCTCGCCGGGGTCTAGGGAACACTGAAGCTTTCTTT CASSPRRGLGNTEAFF
NA TRBJ1-5 NA TRBV19 TGTGCCAGTAGTATTCAGGGGTACAATCAGCCCCAGCATTTT CASSIQGYNQPQHF
once TRBJ2-7 NA TRBV4-2 TGTGCCAGCAGCCAAGTGGGGACCCGGCAGGGGCAGAGCGAGCAGTACTTC CASSQVGTRQGQSEQYF
NA TRBJ2-7 TRBD2 TRBV2 TGTGCCAGCAGTGGGAGGACTAGCGGTACCGGATACGAGCAGTACTTC CASSGRTSGTGYEQYF
NA TRBJ2-3 NA TRBV9 TGTGCCAGCAGCGTAGAAAGGGGAACAGATACGCAGTATTTT CASSVERGTDTQYF
NA TRBJ1-1 NA TRBV7-2 TGTGCCAGCAGCTGGCGGGGGGGCTCCACTGAAGCTTTCTTT CASSWRGGSTEAFF
NA TRBJ1-5 NA TRBV30 TGTGCCTGGAGTGTACAGGCCGGCAGAAATCAGCCCCAGCATTTT CAWSVQAGRNQPQHF
NA TRBJ1-1 NA TRBV30 TGTGCCTGGAGTCTGCATATGAACACTGAAGCTTTCTTT CAWSLHMNTEAFF
NA TRBJ2-1 NA TRBV7-4 TGTGCCAGCAGCCTCGGGCTAGATCTTGAGCAGTTCTTC CASSLGLDLEQFF
NA TRBJ2-2 TRBD2 TRBV5-1 TGCGCCAGCAGCTCCCCCCCGGGGACTAGCGGGATTCTTACCGGGGAGCTGTTTTTT CASSSPPGTSGILTGELFF
NA TRBJ2-7 NA TRBV4-2 TGTGCCAGCAGCTTGGGGCCGGACAAGAACCTATACGAGCAGTACTTC CASSLGPDKNLYEQYF
NA TRBJ2-5 NA TRBV6-4 TGTGCCAGGACCTGGGGTGGCTTCTTGTCCCAAGAGACCCAGTACTTC CARTWGGFLSQETQYF
NA TRBJ1-5 TRBD1 TRBV16 TGTGCCAGCAGAGGGACAGGGAATCAGCCCCAGCATTTT CASRGTGNQPQHF
NA TRBJ1-3 NA TRBV2 TGTGCCAGCAAAGGCCCCGCGGCCGGAAACACCATATATTTT CASKGPAAGNTIYF
NA TRBJ1-6 NA TRBV7-2 TGTGCCAGCAGCTTAGCCTCGACAGGATATAATTCACCCCTCCACTTT CASSLASTGYNSPLHF
NA TRBJ2-7 NA TRBV28 TGTGCCAGCAGTCCTAGGAAAGGGGCATACGGGACCGAGCAGTACTTC CASSPRKGAYGTEQYF
NA TRBJ1-2 NA TRBV11-3 TGTGCCAGCAGGTACCGAATGGGGGGGGCTAACTATGGCTACACCTTC CASRYRMGGANYGYTF
NA TRBJ2-1 NA TRBV9 TGTGCCAGCAGCGTAGGGTGGCGGGTATCTTACAATGAGCAGTTCTTC CASSVGWRVSYNEQFF
NA TRBJ1-4 TRBD1 TRBV19 TGTGCCAGCAGACGAACAGGGGATGGCGAAAAACTGTTTTTT CASRRTGDGEKLFF
NA TRBJ1-2 TRBD1 TRBV29-1 TGCAGCGTTCCGGGACAGGGATGGGAAGGCTACACCTTC CSVPGQGWEGYTF
NA TRBJ2-3 NA TRBV4-1 TGCGCCAGCAGCCTCGGGGGAGGCACAGATACGCAGTATTTT CASSLGGGTDTQYF
NA TRBJ2-2 NA TRBV12-5 TGTGCTAGTTGCCAGTATAGGACAAACACCGGGGAGCTGTTTTTT CASCQYRTNTGELFF
NA TRBJ1-2 NA TRBV7-9 TGTGCCAGCAGCTTAGGGGGACGGCGCGCTAACTATGGCTACACCTTC CASSLGGRRANYGYTF
NA TRBJ1-5 NA TRBV19 TGTGCCAGTAGTCGGCAGGCCGGAGTAGCCCAGCATTTT CASSRQAGVAQHF
once TRBJ1-1 NA TRBV10-3 TGTGCCATCAGAAGGGGCATGAACACTGAAGCTTTCTTT CAIRRGMNTEAFF
NA TRBJ2-2 NA TRBV18 TGTGCCAGCAACCCGACAGGAGGGGCCGGGGAGCTGTTTTTT CASNPTGGAGELFF
NA TRBJ2-1 TRBD2 TRBV19 TGTGCCAGTAGCCGGACTAGCGGGATTAGGAATGAGCAGTTCTTC CASSRTSGIRNEQFF
NA TRBJ2-2 NA TRBV7-2 TGTGCCAGCAGCTTAGCGTTAACGGCCTTCTTTGTCGGGGAGCTGTTTTTT CASSLALTAFFVGELFF
NA TRBJ1-4 TRBD1 TRBV19 TGTGCCAGTAAAAAAGGAAGGACAGGCCCTAATGAAAAACTGTTTTTT CASKKGRTGPNEKLFF
NA TRBJ2-3 TRBD2 TRBV28 TGTGCCAGCAGTCCCCGTGGGGGGGAAGCTTTTGATACGCAGTATTTT CASSPRGGEAFDTQYF
once TRBJ2-4 NA TRBV18 TGTGCCAGCTCACCTTCAGGGGGGCAAAACATTCAGCACTTC CASSPSGGQNIQHF
NA TRBJ1-1 NA TRBV5-1 TGCGCCAGCAGTTATCAGGAGAACACTGAAGCTTTCTTT CASSYQENTEAFF
NA TRBJ2-3 TRBD2 TRBV18 TGTGCCAGCTCACCGCCTAGCGGGAGGTGGAATACGCAGTATTTT CASSPPSGRWNTQYF